This T cell receptor (beta chain) was sequenced for a study of early T cells in non-severe SARS-CoV-2 infection. About the study: The study sequenced bulk RNA from unsorted whole blood, with chains unpaired. Study-wide points: Clonotype matching in VDJdb favored anti-spike CD8 responses and did not capture private and CD4 specificities.

This clonotype appeared a few times. Its specificity is not known. Unique molecular identifiers (one per individual cDNA molecule) were attached. TCRdb independently ran MiXCR on the 5' RACE reads; one entry per CDR3 protein. The sample comprises 35,000 to 45,000 distinct CDR3 sequences, about 5.3% of which are singletons, and around 24% rests with the top ten. The V end was cut by 4 bases, the J end by 7 bases, with 18 bases between. Germline loops: CDR1 SGHRS, CDR2 YFSETQ. The CDR3 sequence is 15 residues long. The V and J genes are TRBV5-1 and TRBJ2-1; D is possibly TRBD2 (6 bases). The sample was whole blood. The TCR originated in an adult who was a healthcare worker with PCR-confirmed SARS-CoV-2 infection or an uninfected control (not recorded which). In DNA, the CDR3 is TGCGCCAGCAGCGAAGCCCCCGGGGGAGATAATGAGCAGTTCTTC. Translated, it gives CASSEAPGGDNEQFF. The full variable domain, its missing parts supplied by reference TRBV5-1 and TRBJ2-1, is KAGVTQTPRYLIKTRGQQVTLSCSPISGHRSVSWYQQTPGQGLQFLFEYFSETQRNKGNFPGRFSGRQFSNSRSEMNVSTLELGDSALYLCASSEAPGGDNEQFFGPGTRLTVL.